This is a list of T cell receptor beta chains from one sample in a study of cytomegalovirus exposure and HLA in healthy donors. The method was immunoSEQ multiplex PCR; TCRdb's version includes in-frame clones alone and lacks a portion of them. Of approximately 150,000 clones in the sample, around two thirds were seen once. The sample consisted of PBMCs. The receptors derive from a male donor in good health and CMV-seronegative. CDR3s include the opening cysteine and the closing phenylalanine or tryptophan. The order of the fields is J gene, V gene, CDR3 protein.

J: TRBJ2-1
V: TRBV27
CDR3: CASSFRTGGKNEQFF

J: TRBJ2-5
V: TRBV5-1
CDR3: CASSSGLAQETQYF

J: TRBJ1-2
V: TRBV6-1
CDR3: CASSEVGGQGCGYTF

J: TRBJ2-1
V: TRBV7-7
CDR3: CASSLGGGAIEQFF

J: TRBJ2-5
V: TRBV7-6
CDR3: CASSLVERGGHETQYF

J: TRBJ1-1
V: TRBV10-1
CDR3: CARYPRRGTNTEAFF

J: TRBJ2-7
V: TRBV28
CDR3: CASSLHPFGTASYEQYF

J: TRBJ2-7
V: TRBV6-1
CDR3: CASSPRQPTYEQYF

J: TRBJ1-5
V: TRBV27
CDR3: CASSLTGHQPQHF

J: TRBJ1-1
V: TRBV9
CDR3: CASSPTGTPNTEAFF

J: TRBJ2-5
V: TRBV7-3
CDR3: CASSLSGTGEETQYF

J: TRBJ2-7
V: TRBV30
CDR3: CAWSLDRGFAYEQYF

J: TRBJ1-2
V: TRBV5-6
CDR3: CASSLVPGGSGYTF

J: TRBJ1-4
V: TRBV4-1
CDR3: CASSQTGQGEKLFF

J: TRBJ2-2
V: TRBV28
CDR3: CASSSGTFTGELFF

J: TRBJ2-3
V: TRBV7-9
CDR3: CASSLADSGGPTDTQYF

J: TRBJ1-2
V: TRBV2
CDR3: CASSTDRTTNYGYTF

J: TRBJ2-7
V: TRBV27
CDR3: CASSLYGGAYEQYF

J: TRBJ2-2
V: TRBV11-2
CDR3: CASSRNRGQDGELFF

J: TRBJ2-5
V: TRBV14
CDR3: CASSQCPGWIKTGWRGETQYF

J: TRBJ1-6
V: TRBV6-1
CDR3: CASSETGGANSPLHF

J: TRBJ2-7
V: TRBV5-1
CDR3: CASTPGLAVYEQYF

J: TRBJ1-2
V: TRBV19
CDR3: CASSRDITTYGYPF